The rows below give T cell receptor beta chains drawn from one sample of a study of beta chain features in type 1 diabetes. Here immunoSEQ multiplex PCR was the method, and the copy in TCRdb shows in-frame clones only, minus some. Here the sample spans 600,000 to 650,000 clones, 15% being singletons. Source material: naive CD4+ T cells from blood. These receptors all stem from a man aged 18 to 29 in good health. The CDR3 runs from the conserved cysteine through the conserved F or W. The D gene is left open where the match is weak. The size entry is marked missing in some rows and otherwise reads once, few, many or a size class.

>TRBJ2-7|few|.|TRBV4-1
CASRGKNYEQYF
TGCGCCAGCAGGGGCAAGAACTACGAGCAGTACTTC
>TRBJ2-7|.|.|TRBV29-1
CSVLREVEQYF
TGCAGCGTTTTGCGCGAAGTCGAGCAGTACTTC
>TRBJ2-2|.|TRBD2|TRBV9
CASSGGGQNTGELFF
TGTGCCAGCAGCGGCGGGGGGCAGAACACCGGGGAGCTGTTTTTT
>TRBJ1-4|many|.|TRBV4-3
CASSQGLVTTNEKLFF
TGCGCCAGCAGCCAAGGACTAGTCACAACTAATGAAAAACTGTTTTTT
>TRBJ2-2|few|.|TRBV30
CAWSVGRMNTGELFF
TGTGCCTGGAGTGTAGGGCGTATGAACACCGGGGAGCTGTTTTTT
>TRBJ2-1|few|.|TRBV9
CASSVVFSGEQFF
TGTGCCAGCAGCGTAGTATTTTCGGGTGAGCAGTTCTTC
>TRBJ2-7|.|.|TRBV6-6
CASTEQFGTYEQYF
TGTGCCAGCACTGAACAGTTCGGGACCTACGAGCAGTACTTC
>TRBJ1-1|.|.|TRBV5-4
CASSLEAYTEAFF
TGTGCCAGCAGCTTGGAGGCCTACACTGAAGCTTTCTTT
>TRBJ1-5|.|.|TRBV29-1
CSVKATGNQPQHF
TGCAGCGTTAAGGCGACTGGCAATCAGCCCCAGCATTTT
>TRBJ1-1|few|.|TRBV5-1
CASSLGAGSLEAFF
TGCGCCAGCAGCTTGGGGGCAGGGTCCCTTGAAGCTTTCTTT
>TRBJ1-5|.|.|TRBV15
CATSRDLQGAKMGNQPQHF
TGTGCCACCAGCAGAGATTTACAGGGCGCAAAAATGGGCAATCAGCCCCAGCATTTT
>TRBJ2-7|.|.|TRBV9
CASSVGRTFYEQYF
TGTGCCAGCAGCGTAGGGAGGACATTCTACGAGCAGTACTTC
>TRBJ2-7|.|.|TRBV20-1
CSGRPLYEQYF
TGCAGTGGGAGGCCCCTCTACGAGCAGTACTTC
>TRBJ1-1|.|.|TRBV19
CASLRTRLDTEAFF
TGTGCCAGTCTCCGGACCAGACTGGACACTGAAGCTTTCTTT
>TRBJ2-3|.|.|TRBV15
CATSSSGTVRNTDTQYF
TGTGCCACCAGCAGTAGCGGGACAGTGAGAAACACAGATACGCAGTATTTT
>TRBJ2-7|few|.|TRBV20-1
CSARSLEQYF
TGCAGTGCTCGGAGTCTCGAGCAGTACTTC
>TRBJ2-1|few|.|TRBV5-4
CASSLETWTTSSYNEQFF
TGTGCCAGCAGCTTGGAAACGTGGACAACCAGCTCCTACAATGAGCAGTTCTTC
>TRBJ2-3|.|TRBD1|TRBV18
CASSPLRGPTDTQYF
TGTGCCAGCTCACCATTAAGGGGGCCCACAGATACGCAGTATTTT
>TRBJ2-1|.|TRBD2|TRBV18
CASSPLWTGGRNEQFF
TGTGCCAGCTCACCCCTTTGGACGGGGGGGAGAAATGAGCAGTTCTTC
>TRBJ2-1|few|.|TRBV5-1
CASSFNVAYNEQFF
TGCGCCAGCAGCTTCAACGTGGCCTACAATGAGCAGTTCTTC
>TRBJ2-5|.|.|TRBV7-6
CASSLKPETQYF
TGTGCCAGCAGCCTCAAACCCGAGACCCAGTACTTC
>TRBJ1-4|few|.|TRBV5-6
CASSTTGATNEKLFF
TGTGCCAGCAGCACAACGGGAGCAACTAATGAAAAACTGTTTTTT
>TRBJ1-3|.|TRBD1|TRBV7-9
CASSSAQGSGNTIYF
TGTGCCAGCAGCTCCGCACAGGGGTCTGGAAACACCATATATTTT
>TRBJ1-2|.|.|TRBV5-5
CASSLGIGNYGYTF
TGTGCCAGCAGCTTGGGGATCGGCAACTATGGCTACACCTTC
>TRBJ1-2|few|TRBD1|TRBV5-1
CASSLLTTGPNGYTF
TGCGCCAGCAGCTTGCTAACGACAGGGCCAAATGGCTACACCTTC
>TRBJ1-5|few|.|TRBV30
CAWSVGGFSNQPQHF
TGTGCCTGGAGTGTAGGAGGGTTTAGCAATCAGCCCCAGCATTTT
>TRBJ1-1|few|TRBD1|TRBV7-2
CASSLSEAGGNTEAFF
TGTGCCAGCAGCTTAAGTGAGGCAGGGGGGAACACTGAAGCTTTCTTT
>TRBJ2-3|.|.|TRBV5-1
CASSLVAGVNTQYF
TGCGCCAGCAGCTTGGTTGCAGGGGTTAATACGCAGTATTTT
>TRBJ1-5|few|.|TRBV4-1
CASSQRGGQPQHF
TGCGCCAGCAGCCAGCGGGGAGGTCAGCCCCAGCATTTT
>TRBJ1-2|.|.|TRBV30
CAWSLDRNRGYTF
TGTGCCTGGTCCTTAGACAGAAATAGGGGCTACACCTTC
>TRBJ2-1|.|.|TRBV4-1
CASRTYYISYNEQFF
TGCGCCAGCCGGACATACTATATCTCCTACAATGAGCAGTTCTTC
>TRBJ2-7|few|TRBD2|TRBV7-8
CASSGGTSGRYEQYF
TGTGCCAGCAGCGGAGGGACTAGCGGGAGGTACGAGCAGTACTTC
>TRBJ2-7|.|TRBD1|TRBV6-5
CASSRQGTYEQYF
TGTGCCAGCAGTCGACAGGGTACCTACGAGCAGTACTTC
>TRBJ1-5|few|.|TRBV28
CASGPGRGRNQPQHF
TGTGCCAGCGGACCGGGACGGGGGCGTAATCAGCCCCAGCATTTT
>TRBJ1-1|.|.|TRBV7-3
CASSLAPLRGRGTEAFF
TGTGCCAGCAGCTTAGCCCCACTCAGGGGCCGGGGCACTGAAGCTTTCTTT
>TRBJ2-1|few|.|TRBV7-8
CASSASYSGSYNEQFF
TGTGCCAGCAGCGCCTCATATAGCGGCTCCTACAATGAGCAGTTCTTC
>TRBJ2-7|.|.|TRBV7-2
CASSLVFGPYEQYF
TGTGCCAGCAGCTTAGTATTCGGCCCCTACGAGCAGTACTTC
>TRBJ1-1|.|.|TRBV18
CASSPVSGVEAFF
TGTGCCAGCTCACCGGTGTCAGGGGTTGAAGCTTTCTTT
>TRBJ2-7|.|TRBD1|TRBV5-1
CASSTGTGSYEQYF
TGCGCCAGCAGCACCGGGACAGGGAGCTACGAGCAGTACTTC